Listed here are 7 T cell receptor beta chains from one sample, sequenced in a study of radiotherapy plus CTLA-4 blockade in lung cancer. Profiled with immunoSEQ multiplex PCR; TCRdb holds only in-frame clones, not every one. The sample includes about 91,000 clones, about three quarters seen only once; the top ten take about 14%. Sequencing used peripheral blood, obtained from a patient treated with radiotherapy plus ipilimumab. All receptors come from a human donor with non-small cell lung cancer that progressed on radiotherapy plus ipilimumab.

The rearrangement uses TRBV7-6 and TRBJ1-2; D is unclear. V was clipped by 5 bases and J by 7 bases, with 14 bases between them. Germline-derived CDR1 and CDR2 are SGHVS and FNYEAQ. The CDR3 has 13 amino acids. CDR3 amino acids: CASSPGLYFGYTF. The CDR3 DNA is TGTGCCAGCAGCCCCGGACTCTACTTTGGCTACACCTTC.

The genes are TRBV7-9 and TRBJ2-2; no clear D gene. Trimming cost V 6 bases and J 7 bases, with 12 bases left between them. This CDR3 has 13 residues. The germline gives CDR1 SEHNR, CDR2 FQNEAQ (reference sequence). The CDR3 here is CASSSLLGGELFF. For the CDR3, the DNA is TGTGCCAGCAGTTCTCTTCTTGGCGGGGAGCTGTTTTTT.

This rearrangement joins TRBV6-5 to TRBJ1-5; the D gene is possibly TRBD1 (6 bases). This CDR3 has 15 residues. Trimming pared 8 bases from V and 6 bases from J, leaving 20 bases between. CDR1 and CDR2 (germline): MNHEY, SVGAGI. The DNA of the CDR3 is TGTGCCAGCGGGCGGGGGGGGCATTCAGGTCAGCCCCAGCATTTT. Its protein is CASGRGGHSGQPQHF.

The chain combines TRBV5-1 with TRBJ1-4; D ambiguous. CDR1 and CDR2 (germline): SGHRS, YFSETQ. This CDR3 is built from 14 residues. Trimming took off 3 bases at V and 5 bases at J, with 11 bases between the two ends. In DNA form, the CDR3 reads TGCGCCAGCAGCTCAGGTTTAGAGAATGAAAAACTGTTTTTT. It yields the protein CASSSGLENEKLFF.

The V and J genes are TRBV9 and TRBJ1-6; D unresolved. CDR3 length: 15 amino acids. Germline CDR1 SGDLS, CDR2 YYNGEE. V dropped 0 bases and J dropped 6 bases, with 10 bases sitting between them. The CDR3 DNA reads as TGTGCCAGCAGCGTAGAACCGGGCGGTAATTCACCCCTCCACTTT. It translates to CASSVEPGGNSPLHF.

The chain links TRBV21-1 to TRBJ2-7; the table's D call, TRBD2, has no DNA check behind it. TRBV21-1 is flagged as a pseudogene. This CDR3 is 19 amino acids long. The CDR3 nucleotides read TGTGCCAGCAGCAAATCGTTTGTTAGCCCCCGCCTGAGCTCCTACGAGCAGTACTTC. This translates into CASSKSFVSPRLSSYEQYF.

The chain uses TRBV19 and TRBJ2-5; D ambiguous. V was pared by 0 bases and J by 1 base, with 0 bases between. Germline CDR1 LNHDA, CDR2 SQIVND (reference sequence). The CDR3 is 12 amino acids. The CDR3 bases are TGTGCCAGTAGTATAGACCAAGAGACCCAGTACTTC. Translation gives CASSIDQETQYF.